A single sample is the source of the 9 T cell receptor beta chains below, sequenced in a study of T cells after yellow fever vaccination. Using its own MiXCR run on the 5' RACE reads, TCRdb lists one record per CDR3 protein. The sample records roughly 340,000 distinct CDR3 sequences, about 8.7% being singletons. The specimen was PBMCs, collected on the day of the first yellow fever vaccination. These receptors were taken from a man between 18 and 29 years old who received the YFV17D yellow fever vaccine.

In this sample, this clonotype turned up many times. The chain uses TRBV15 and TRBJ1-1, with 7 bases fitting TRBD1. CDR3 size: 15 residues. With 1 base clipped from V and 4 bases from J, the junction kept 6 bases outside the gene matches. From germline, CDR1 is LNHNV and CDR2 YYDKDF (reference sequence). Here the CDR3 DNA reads TGTGCCACCAGCAGAGGGACAGGTCTCCCCACTGAAGCTTTCTTT. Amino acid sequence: CATSRGTGLPTEAFF. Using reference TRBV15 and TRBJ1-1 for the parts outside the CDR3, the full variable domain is DAMVIQNPRYQVTQFGKPVTLSCSQTLNHNVMYWYQQKSSQAPKLLFHYYDKDFNNEADTPDNFQSRRPNTSFCFLDIRSPGLGDTAMYLCATSRGTGLPTEAFFGQGTRLTVV.

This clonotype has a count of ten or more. The CDR3 sequence is CASSLTSGGIYEQYF. In nucleotides, the CDR3 is TGTGCCAGCAGTTTAACTAGCGGGGGAATCTACGAGCAGTACTTC. The rearrangement joins TRBV12-3 or TRBV12-4 to TRBJ2-7; 11 bases match TRBD2. The ends lost 2 bases at V and 3 bases at J; junction bases unmatched: 3. The CDR3 sequence is 15 residues long.

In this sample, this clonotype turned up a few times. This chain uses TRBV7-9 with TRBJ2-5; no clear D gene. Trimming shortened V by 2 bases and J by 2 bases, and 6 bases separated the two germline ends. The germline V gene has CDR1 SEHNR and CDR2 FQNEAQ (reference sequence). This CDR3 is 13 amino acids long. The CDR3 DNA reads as TGTGCCAGCAGCTTATGGATTCAAGAGACCCAGTACTTC. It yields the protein CASSLWIQETQYF.

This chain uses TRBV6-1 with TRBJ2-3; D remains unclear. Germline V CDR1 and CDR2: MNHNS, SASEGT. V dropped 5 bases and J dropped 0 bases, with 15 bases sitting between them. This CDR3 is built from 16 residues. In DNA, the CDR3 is TGTGCCAGCAGTCGCAAGTACCAGTCAAGCACAGATACGCAGTATTTT. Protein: CASSRKYQSSTDTQYF.

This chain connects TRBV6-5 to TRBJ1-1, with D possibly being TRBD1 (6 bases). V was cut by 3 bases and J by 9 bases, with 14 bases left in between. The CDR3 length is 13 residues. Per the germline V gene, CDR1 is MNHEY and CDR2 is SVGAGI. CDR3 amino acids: CASSYGQGIKAFF. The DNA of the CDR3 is TGTGCCAGCAGTTATGGGCAGGGGATTAAAGCTTTCTTT.

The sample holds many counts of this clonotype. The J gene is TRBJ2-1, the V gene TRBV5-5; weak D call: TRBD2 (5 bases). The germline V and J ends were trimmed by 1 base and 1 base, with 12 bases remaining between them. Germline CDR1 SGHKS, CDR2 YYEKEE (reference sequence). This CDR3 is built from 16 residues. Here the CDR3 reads CASSLFRRNSYNEQFF. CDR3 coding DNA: TGTGCCAGCAGCTTGTTTCGGAGGAATTCCTACAATGAGCAGTTCTTC. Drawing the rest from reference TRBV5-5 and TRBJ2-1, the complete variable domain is DAGVTQSPTHLIKTRGQQVTLRCSPISGHKSVSWYQQVLGQGPQFIFQYYEKEERGRGNFPDRFSARQFPNYSSELNVNALLLGDSALYLCASSLFRRNSYNEQFFGPGTRLTVL.

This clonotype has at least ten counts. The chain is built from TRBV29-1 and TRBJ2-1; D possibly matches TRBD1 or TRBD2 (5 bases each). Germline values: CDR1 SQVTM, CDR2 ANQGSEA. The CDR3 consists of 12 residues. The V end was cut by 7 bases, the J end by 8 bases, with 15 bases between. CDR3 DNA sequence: TGCAGCGCCACGGACTTCAGGGATGAGCAGTTCTTC. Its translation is CSATDFRDEQFF.

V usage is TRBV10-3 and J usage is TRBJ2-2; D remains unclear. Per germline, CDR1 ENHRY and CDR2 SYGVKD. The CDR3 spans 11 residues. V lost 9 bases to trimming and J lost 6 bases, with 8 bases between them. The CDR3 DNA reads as TGTGCCATAACCCGAGCCGGGGAGCTGTTTTTT. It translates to CAITRAGELFF.

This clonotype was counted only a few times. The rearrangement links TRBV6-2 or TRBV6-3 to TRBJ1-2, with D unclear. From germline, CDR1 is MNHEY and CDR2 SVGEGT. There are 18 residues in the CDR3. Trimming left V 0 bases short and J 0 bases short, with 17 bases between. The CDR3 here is CASSYSSSYRFSNYGYTF. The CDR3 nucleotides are TGTGCCAGCAGTTACTCGAGTTCCTACCGATTCTCTAACTATGGCTACACCTTC.